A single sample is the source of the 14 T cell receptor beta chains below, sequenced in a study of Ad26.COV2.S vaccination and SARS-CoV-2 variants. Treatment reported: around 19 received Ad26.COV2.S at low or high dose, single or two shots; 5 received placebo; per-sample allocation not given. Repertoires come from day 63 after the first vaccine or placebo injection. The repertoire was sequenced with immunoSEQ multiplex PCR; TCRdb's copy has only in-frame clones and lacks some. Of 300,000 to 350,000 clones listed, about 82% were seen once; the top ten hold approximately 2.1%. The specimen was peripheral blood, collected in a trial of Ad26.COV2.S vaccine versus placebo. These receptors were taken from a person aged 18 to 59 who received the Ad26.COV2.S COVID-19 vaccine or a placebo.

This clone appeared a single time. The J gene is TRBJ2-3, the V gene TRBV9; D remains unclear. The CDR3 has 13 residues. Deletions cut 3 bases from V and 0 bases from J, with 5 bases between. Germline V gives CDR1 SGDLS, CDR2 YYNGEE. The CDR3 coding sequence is TGTGCCAGCAGCGCCACTAGCACAGATACGCAGTATTTT. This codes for CASSATSTDTQYF.

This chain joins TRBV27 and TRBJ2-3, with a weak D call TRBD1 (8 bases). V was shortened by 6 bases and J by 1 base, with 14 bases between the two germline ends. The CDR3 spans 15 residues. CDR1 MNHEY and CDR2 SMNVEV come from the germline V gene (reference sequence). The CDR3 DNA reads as TGTGCCAGCAGGCGACAGGGGAGGGGCACAGATACGCAGTATTTT. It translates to CASRRQGRGTDTQYF.

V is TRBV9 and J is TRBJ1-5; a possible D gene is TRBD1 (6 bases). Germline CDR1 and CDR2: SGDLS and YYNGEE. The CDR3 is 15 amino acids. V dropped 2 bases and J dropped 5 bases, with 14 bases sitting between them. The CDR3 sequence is CASSVQGMFDQPQHF. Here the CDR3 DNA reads TGTGCCAGCAGCGTGCAGGGGATGTTCGATCAGCCCCAGCATTTT.

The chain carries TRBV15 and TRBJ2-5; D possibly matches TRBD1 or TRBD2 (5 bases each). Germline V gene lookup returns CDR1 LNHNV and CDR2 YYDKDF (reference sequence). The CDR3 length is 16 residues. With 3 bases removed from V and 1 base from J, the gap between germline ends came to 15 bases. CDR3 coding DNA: TGTGCCACCAGCAGTGCACCGGGACGGACCCAAGAGACCCAGTACTTC. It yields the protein CATSSAPGRTQETQYF.

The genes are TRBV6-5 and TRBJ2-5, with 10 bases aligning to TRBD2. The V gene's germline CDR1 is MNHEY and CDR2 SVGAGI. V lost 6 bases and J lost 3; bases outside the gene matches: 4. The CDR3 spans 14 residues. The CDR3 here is CASRIGLAEETQYF. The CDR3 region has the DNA TGTGCCAGCAGGATAGGACTAGCGGAAGAGACCCAGTACTTC.

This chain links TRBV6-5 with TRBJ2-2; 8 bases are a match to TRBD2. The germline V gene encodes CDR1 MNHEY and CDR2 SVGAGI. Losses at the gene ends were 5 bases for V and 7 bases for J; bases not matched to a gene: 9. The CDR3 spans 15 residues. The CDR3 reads CASSRRGGQGGELFF. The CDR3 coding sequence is TGTGCCAGCAGTCGCCGGGGGGGCCAGGGCGGGGAGCTGTTTTTT.

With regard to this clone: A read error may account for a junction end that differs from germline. As DNA, the CDR3 is TGTGCCAGCAGTTTGAACAGGTACAGTGAGCAGTTCTTC. Its translation: CASSLNRYSEQFF. This chain uses TRBV28 with TRBJ2-1; maybe TRBD1 (5 bases). Germline V gene lookup returns CDR1 MDHEN and CDR2 SYDVKM. CDR3 length equals 13 residues.

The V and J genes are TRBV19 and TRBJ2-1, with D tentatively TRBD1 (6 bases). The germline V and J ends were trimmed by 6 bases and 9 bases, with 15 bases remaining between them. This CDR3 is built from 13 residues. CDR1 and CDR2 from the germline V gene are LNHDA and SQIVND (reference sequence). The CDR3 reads CASRDSSRGEQFF. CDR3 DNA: TGTGCCAGTAGGGACAGCTCGAGGGGTGAGCAGTTCTTC.

CDR3 region: CSARPENTEAFF. CDR3 DNA sequence: TGCAGCGCAAGACCCGAGAACACTGAAGCTTTCTTT. The chain couples TRBV29-1 to TRBJ1-1; no reliable D call. Germline V CDR1 and CDR2: SQVTM, ANQGSEA. Trimming took 7 bases from V and 1 from J, leaving 10 bases between them. CDR3 length: 12 residues.

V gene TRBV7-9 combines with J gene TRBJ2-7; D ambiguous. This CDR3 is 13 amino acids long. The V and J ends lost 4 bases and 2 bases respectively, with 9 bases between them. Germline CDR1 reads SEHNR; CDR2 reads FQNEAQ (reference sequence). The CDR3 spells CASSYHPTYEQYF. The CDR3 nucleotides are TGTGCCAGCAGCTACCACCCTACCTACGAGCAGTACTTC.

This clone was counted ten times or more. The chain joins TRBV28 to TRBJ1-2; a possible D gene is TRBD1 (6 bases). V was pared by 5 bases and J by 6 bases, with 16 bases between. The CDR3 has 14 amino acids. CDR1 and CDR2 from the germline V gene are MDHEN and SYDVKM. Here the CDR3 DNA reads TGTGCCAGCAGTCTCCCGGGACAAGGCCATGGCTACACCTTC. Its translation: CASSLPGQGHGYTF.

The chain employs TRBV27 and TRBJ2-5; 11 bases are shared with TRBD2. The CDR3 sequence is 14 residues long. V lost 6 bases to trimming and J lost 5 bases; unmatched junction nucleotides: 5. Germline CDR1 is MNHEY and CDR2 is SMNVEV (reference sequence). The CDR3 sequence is CASRLAGGLETQYF. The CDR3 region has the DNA TGTGCCAGCAGGTTAGCGGGGGGGCTGGAGACCCAGTACTTC.

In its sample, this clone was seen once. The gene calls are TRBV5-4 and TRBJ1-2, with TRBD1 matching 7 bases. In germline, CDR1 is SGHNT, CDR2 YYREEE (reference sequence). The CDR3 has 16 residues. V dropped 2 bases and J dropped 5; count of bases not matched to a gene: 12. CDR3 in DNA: TGTGCCAGCAGCTTCCGTTTGAGCGGGACAGTTTATGGCTACACCTTC. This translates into CASSFRLSGTVYGYTF.

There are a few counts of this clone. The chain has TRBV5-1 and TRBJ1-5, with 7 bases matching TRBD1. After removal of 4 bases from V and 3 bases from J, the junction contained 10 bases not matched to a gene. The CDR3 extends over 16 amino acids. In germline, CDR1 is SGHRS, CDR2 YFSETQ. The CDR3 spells CASSLYGQDLNQPQHF. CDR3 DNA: TGCGCCAGCAGCCTCTACGGACAGGACCTCAATCAGCCCCAGCATTTT. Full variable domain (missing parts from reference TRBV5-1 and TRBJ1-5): KAGVTQTPRYLIKTRGQQVTLSCSPISGHRSVSWYQQTPGQGLQFLFEYFSETQRNKGNFPGRFSGRQFSNSRSEMNVSTLELGDSALYLCASSLYGQDLNQPQHFGDGTRLSIL.